This T cell receptor beta chain was recorded in a study of blood T cells in healthy people across ages. Study summary: Template switching captured about one barcoded beta molecule per two T cells.

Study-wide findings and caveats: Unknown CMV status may confound age-related changes in expanded clones.

The donors, healthy Caucasians from Russia, were aged about 6 to 95. Investigators took approximately 9.4 milliliters of peripheral blood from every donor. Then a second PCR, running about 6 to 12 cycles, was carried out with a sample-barcoded 5' primer and a J-beta primer mix. In TCRdb, the 5' RACE reads were re-called with MiXCR into one record per CDR3 protein. The sample includes 790,000 or so distinct CDR3 sequences, around 50% of them seen just once. Remarks on this clonotype: The antigen remains undetermined.

CDR3 size: 15 residues. The germline CDR1 and CDR2 sequences are MRHNA and SNTAGT. The rearrangement links TRBV6-4 to TRBJ2-1; 7 bases are shared with TRBD2. Matching the DNA end better, TRBJ2-7 makes the J call doubtful. Sample: blood. The sequence was collected from a man aged 35 to 55 in good health. The CDR3 here is CASRSPGGLNNEQYF. CDR3 nucleotide sequence: TGTGCCAGCAGAAGTCCCGGGGGACTAAACAATGAGCAGTACTTC.